This T cell receptor (beta chain) originates from a study of blood T cell repertoires in COVID-19. In the study overall: From the United States, Italy and Spain came samples of acute and convalescent COVID-19.

Germline assignment: CDR1 SGHRS and CDR2 YFSETQ. The J segment lost 8 bases and the V segment lost 4 bases, leaving 8 bases of the junction unmatched. CDR3 length: 14 residues. Measured with immunoSEQ multiplex PCR; TCRdb has only the in-frame clones, and not every one. The repertoire holds some 120,000 clones, with around three quarters as singletons. This clone was counted only a few times. The TCR originated in a woman aged 70 to 79 with acute or convalescent COVID-19. Source material: peripheral blood. The J gene is TRBJ1-2, the V gene TRBV5-1; 10 bases match TRBD1. The DNA for the CDR3 is TGCGCCAGCAGCCCCCGGGACAGGGGATGGGGCTACACCTTC. Its translation is CASSPRDRGWGYTF.